At least ten counts were recorded for the clone carrying this T cell receptor beta chain. Antigen specificity is unknown. This entry belongs to a study of T cells in Graves' hyperthyroidism and ophthalmopathy. Overall study: Pretreatment peripheral blood was obtained at initial diagnosis. The study, taken as a whole, reports: In the blood, most expanded thyroid clonotypes above 0.001 appeared as well. In the analysis, a 13 V-J model separated ophthalmopathy from stable hyperthyroidism.

The germline V gene encodes CDR1 DFQATT and CDR2 SNEGSKA (reference sequence). V was pared by 0 bases and J by 2 bases, with 14 bases between. The CDR3 covers 15 residues. PBMCs stemmed from around 10 ml fresh peripheral blood. Amplified TCR beta CDR3 regions came from RNA transcripts. HTBI primers were employed in a first-round RT-PCR of the TCR CDR3. TCRdb used MiXCR to reprocess the multiplex PCR reads, holding one entry per CDR3 protein. The sample lists 600,000 or so distinct CDR3 sequences, 14% occurring once. The sequence derives from a woman under 30 with Graves' ophthalmopathy. V is TRBV20-1 and J is TRBJ2-7, with D possibly TRBD2 on 5 matching bases. Input material: blood. The CDR3, as DNA: TGCAGTGCTAGAGACGGGGTCGGGCCCCCCTACGAGCAGTACTTC. As protein: CSARDGVGPPYEQYF.